This T cell receptor (beta chain) was found in a study of blood T cells in healthy people across ages. Primed by a sample-barcoded 5' primer and a J-beta primer mix, a second PCR proceeded for about 7 to 11 cycles. MiXCR was run by TCRdb on the 5' RACE reads, yielding one entry per CDR3 protein. The table shows 380,000 or so distinct CDR3 sequences, with about 55% occurring only once. Researchers isolated at least 7 million PBMCs per sample. Total RNA extraction produced at least 6 micrograms (per sample) for the study. Per germline, CDR1 SGHDN and CDR2 FVKESK. The germline V and J ends were trimmed by 1 base and 10 bases, with 8 bases remaining between them. The CDR3 has 12 amino acids.

This chain links TRBV14 with TRBJ2-1; D gene uncertain. The sequenced sample was blood. This TCR was sampled from a man aged 55 to 69 in good health. CDR3 bases: TGTGCCAGCAGCCAAGCAGCGCTAGAGCAGTTCTTC. Its translation is CASSQAALEQFF.